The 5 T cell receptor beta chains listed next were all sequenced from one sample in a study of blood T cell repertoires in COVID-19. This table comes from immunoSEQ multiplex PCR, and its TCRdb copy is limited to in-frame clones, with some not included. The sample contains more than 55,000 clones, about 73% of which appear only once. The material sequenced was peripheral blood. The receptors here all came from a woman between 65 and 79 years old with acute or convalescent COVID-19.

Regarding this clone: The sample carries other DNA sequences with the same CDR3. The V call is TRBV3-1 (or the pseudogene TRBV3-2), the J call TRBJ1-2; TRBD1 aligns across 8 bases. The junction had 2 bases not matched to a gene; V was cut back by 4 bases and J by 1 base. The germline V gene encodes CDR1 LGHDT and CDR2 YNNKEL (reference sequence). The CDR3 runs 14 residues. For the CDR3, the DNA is TGTGCCAGCAGCCCCGGACAGGGTAACTATGGCTACACCTTC. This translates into CASSPGQGNYGYTF.

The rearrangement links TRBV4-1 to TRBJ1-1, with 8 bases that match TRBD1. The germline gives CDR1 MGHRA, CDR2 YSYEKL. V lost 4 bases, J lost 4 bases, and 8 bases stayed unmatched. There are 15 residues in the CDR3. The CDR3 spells CASSLGQGFVTEAFF. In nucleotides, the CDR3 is TGCGCCAGCAGCCTAGGACAGGGTTTCGTCACTGAAGCTTTCTTT.

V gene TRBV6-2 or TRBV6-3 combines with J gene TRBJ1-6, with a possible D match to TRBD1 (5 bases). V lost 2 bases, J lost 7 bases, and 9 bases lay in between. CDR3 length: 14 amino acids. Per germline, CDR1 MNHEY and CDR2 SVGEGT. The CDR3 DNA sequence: TGTGCCAGCAGTTACCGACAGTACAATTCACCCCTCCACTTT. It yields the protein CASSYRQYNSPLHF.

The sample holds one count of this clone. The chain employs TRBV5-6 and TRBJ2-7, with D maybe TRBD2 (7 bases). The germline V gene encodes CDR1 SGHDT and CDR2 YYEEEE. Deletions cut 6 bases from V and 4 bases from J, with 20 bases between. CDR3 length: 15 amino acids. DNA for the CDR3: TGTGCCAGCACCCCATACACGGGGGGCACTTACGAGCAGTACGTC. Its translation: CASTPYTGGTYEQYV.

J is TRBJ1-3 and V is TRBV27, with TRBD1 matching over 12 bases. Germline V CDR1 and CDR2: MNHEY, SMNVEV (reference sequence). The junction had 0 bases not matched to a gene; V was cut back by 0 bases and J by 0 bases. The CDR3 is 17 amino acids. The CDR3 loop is CASSLSGQGASGNTIYF. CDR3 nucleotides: TGTGCCAGCAGTTTATCGGGACAGGGGGCCTCTGGAAACACCATATATTTT.